The sequence of this TCR beta chain was determined in a study of T cell responses to AZD1222 COVID-19 vaccine. The V gene lost 0 bases and the J gene lost 2 bases, with 15 bases spanning the gap. CDR1 and CDR2 (germline): SGDLS, YYNGEE. The CDR3 loop spans 17 amino acids. The protocol was immunoSEQ multiplex PCR, while the TCRdb copy is restricted to in-frame clones and leaves out a portion. The table has over 100,000 clones, about nine tenths seen once. V is TRBV9 and J is TRBJ1-3; D is unclear. The specimen was peripheral blood, collected on day 0 of AZD1222 vaccination. The TCR sequence derives from an adult in good health. Here the CDR3 reads CASSVALRGPPGNTIYF. CDR3 nucleotides: TGTGCCAGCAGCGTAGCTCTACGGGGTCCCCCTGGAAACACCATATATTTT. Combining the CDR3 with reference TRBV9 and TRBJ1-3 gives the whole variable domain DSGVTQTPKHLITATGQRVTLRCSPRSGDLSVYWYQQSLDQGLQFLIQYYNGEERAKGNILERFSAQQFPDLHSELNLSSLELGDSALYFCASSVALRGPPGNTIYFGEGSWLTVV.